What follows are 28 T cell receptor beta chains derived from one specimen sequenced in a study of early T cells in non-severe SARS-CoV-2 infection (dated by TCRdb to the early 2020s). Libraries came from 5' RACE. Sequenced using a NextSeq 500. TCRdb reanalyzed the raw reads on its own, using fastp at Q25 for trimming and MiXCR for clone calling, and kept in-frame beta chains. A single entry per CDR3 protein holds the most common genes and DNA from its merged rows. The table for this sample lists over 50,000 distinct CDR3 sequences; 8.5% to 9.5% of them were counted only once. Over 1% of the sample is held by the ten biggest clonotypes. Sequencing was done on a sample of whole blood. These receptors were taken from an adult who was a healthcare worker with PCR-confirmed SARS-CoV-2 infection or an uninfected control (not recorded which).

The chain employs TRBV5-1 and TRBJ2-1; D may correspond to TRBD1 or TRBD2 (5 bases each). The CDR3 covers 13 residues. With 0 bases removed from V and 14 bases from J, the gap between germline ends came to 15 bases. Germline V CDR1 and CDR2: SGHRS, YFSETQ. This CDR3 reads CASSLDGGSSEFF. In DNA form, the CDR3 reads TGCGCCAGCAGCTTGGATGGGGGTTCTTCTGAGTTCTTC.

There are a few counts of this clonotype. A read error may explain this, as a much larger clone is one base away. J is TRBJ1-1 and V is TRBV6-2 or TRBV6-3; weak D call: TRBD1 (5 bases). The CDR3 spans 14 residues. CDR1 and CDR2 (germline): MNHEY, SVGEGT. The CDR3 here is CASSRQIPNTEVFF. CDR3 DNA sequence: TGTGCCAGCAGCAGACAGATACCGAACACTGAAGTTTTCTTT.

The gene calls are TRBV6-2 or TRBV6-3 and TRBJ2-4; 9 nucleotides agree with TRBD1. The CDR3 is made up of 17 amino acids. V was pared by 2 bases and J by 0 bases, with 5 bases of the junction left unmatched. Germline V gene lookup returns CDR1 MNHEY and CDR2 SVGEGT. CDR3 sequence reads: CASSYVGQGRAKNIQYF. The CDR3 DNA reads TGTGCCAGCAGTTACGTGGGACAGGGTCGAGCCAAAAACATTCAGTACTTC.

This clonotype was counted many times. V gene TRBV7-8 combines with J gene TRBJ1-2; D is possibly TRBD1 (6 bases). The CDR3 covers 15 residues. Germline V CDR1 and CDR2: SGHVS, FQNEAQ. V was trimmed by 3 bases and J by 2 bases, leaving 13 bases between them. CDR3 DNA sequence: TGTGCCAGCAGCTTGATCGCAGGGGTAAACTATGGCTACACCTTC. Protein sequence: CASSLIAGVNYGYTF.

V gene TRBV5-5 combines with J gene TRBJ2-2, with D possibly TRBD2 on 6 matching bases. The CDR3 runs to 15 residues. With 2 bases removed from V and 5 bases from J, the gap between germline ends came to 13 bases. Looked up from germline, CDR1 is SGHKS and CDR2 is YYEKEE (reference sequence). The CDR3 nucleotides are TGTGCCAGCAGCTTCCTAGCGTACGAGACCGGGGAGCTGTTTTTT. The encoded protein is CASSFLAYETGELFF.

The CDR3 DNA reads TGTGCCTGGGACCCCCTCGGAGGATATGGCTACACCTTC. Translation gives CAWDPLGGYGYTF. The rearrangement joins TRBV30 to TRBJ1-2; the D is unclear. Germline V gene sequence: CDR1 GTSNPN, CDR2 SVGIG (reference sequence). The CDR3 extends over 13 amino acids. Trimming removed 5 bases from V and 5 bases from J, with 15 bases in between.

This clonotype was recorded many times. V gene TRBV12-3 or TRBV12-4 combines with J gene TRBJ1-5, with 9 nucleotides matching TRBD1. V was pared by 6 bases and J by 9 bases, with 12 bases of the junction left unmatched. CDR3 length: 15 residues. The CDR3 DNA reads as TGTGCCAGCAGCCCAGAGGGACAGGGAGATTGGCCCCAGCATTTT. As protein: CASSPEGQGDWPQHF.

This chain joins TRBV20-1 and TRBJ1-1; D is undetermined. This CDR3 region has 12 residues. Germline-derived CDR1 and CDR2 are DFQATT and SNEGSKA (reference sequence). Trimming removed 5 bases from V and 4 bases from J, with 11 bases in between. The CDR3 sequence is CSAWAGSTEAFF. The CDR3 DNA reads TGCAGTGCTTGGGCGGGGAGCACTGAAGCTTTCTTT.

This clonotype was counted many times. V usage is TRBV20-1 and J usage is TRBJ1-2; 8 bases line up with TRBD1. The germline CDR1 and CDR2 sequences are DFQATT and SNEGSKA (reference sequence). The CDR3 runs 15 residues. Unmatched junction bases numbered 11, after V lost 3 bases and J lost 5 bases. The CDR3 DNA is TGCAGTGCTAGTACTAAGCAGGGGGCTTTTTATGGCTACACCTTC. It yields the protein CSASTKQGAFYGYTF.

This clonotype showed up just a few times. The chain uses TRBV3-1 and TRBJ1-1, with no clear D. The germline V gene has CDR1 LGHDT and CDR2 YNNKEL (reference sequence). The V and J ends lost 4 bases and 4 bases respectively, with 7 bases between them. The CDR3 is 12 amino acids. CDR3 DNA sequence: TGTGCCAGCAGCCGCCTGGGCACTGAAGCTTTCTTT. It is translated as CASSRLGTEAFF.

The V call is TRBV27, the J call TRBJ2-1; 7 bases agree with TRBD2. The germline V gene has CDR1 MNHEY and CDR2 SMNVEV (reference sequence). This CDR3 spans 14 amino acids. The ends lost 5 bases at V and 7 bases at J; junction bases unmatched: 8. The CDR3: CASSRGGVGNEQFF. The CDR3 bases are TGTGCCAGCAGTAGGGGAGGGGTTGGAAATGAGCAGTTCTTC.

The rearrangement joins TRBV7-9 to TRBJ2-3, with unresolved D. Between the trimmed V and J ends, which lost 1 base and 5 bases, there was a span of 4 bases. This CDR3 comprises 12 residues. The germline V gene has CDR1 SEHNR and CDR2 FQNEAQ (reference sequence). The CDR3 here is CASSLEEDTQYF. Written as DNA, the CDR3 is TGTGCCAGCAGCTTAGAGGAAGATACGCAGTATTTT.

This chain links TRBV7-2 with TRBJ2-5; no definite D call. Germline V lookup: CDR1 SGHTA, CDR2 FQGNSA. This CDR3 contains 12 residues. The V gene lost 2 bases and the J gene lost 6 bases, with 7 bases spanning the gap. The CDR3 loop is CASSLSKKTQYF. The CDR3 nucleotides read TGTGCCAGCAGCTTAAGCAAGAAGACCCAGTACTTC.

The chain recombines TRBV7-9 with TRBJ2-1; 7 bases align to TRBD2. Trimming at V came to 10 bases and at J to 4 bases, leaving 10 bases not matched to a gene. The CDR3 contains 14 residues. CDR1 and CDR2 (germline): SEHNR, FQNEAQ (reference sequence). This CDR3 is CATIPGGSYNEQFF. The CDR3 coding sequence is TGTGCCACCATCCCCGGGGGGTCATACAATGAGCAGTTCTTC.

This clonotype came up a few times. This chain uses TRBV2 with TRBJ1-2; 7 nucleotides line up with TRBD1. The V gene's germline CDR1 is SNHLY and CDR2 FYNNEI. The CDR3 is made up of 14 amino acids. Trimming removed 3 bases from V and 2 bases from J; junction bases left unmatched: 3. The chain's CDR3 is CASSDSGQNYGYTF. CDR3 DNA: TGTGCCAGCAGTGACTCGGGACAGAACTATGGCTACACCTTC.

V and J are TRBV5-1 and TRBJ1-3, with a possible D match to TRBD1 (6 bases). Trimming left V 4 bases short and J 1 base short, with 12 bases between. Germline V lookup: CDR1 SGHRS, CDR2 YFSETQ. The CDR3 runs 15 residues. CDR3 nucleotide sequence: TGCGCCAGCAGCACAACAGGGACTTCTGGAAACACCATATATTTT. Translated: CASSTTGTSGNTIYF.

This clonotype was detected a few times. This chain uses TRBV6-6 with TRBJ2-4; 13 nucleotides match TRBD2. The CDR3 has 18 amino acids. V was clipped by 6 bases and J by 1 base; unmatched bases: 9. Germline CDR1 is MNHNY and CDR2 is SVGAGI (reference sequence). CDR3 in amino acids: CASSRTSGGGKAKNIQYF. The CDR3 DNA reads as TGTGCCAGCAGCCGGACTAGCGGGGGAGGGAAGGCCAAAAACATTCAGTACTTC.

V usage is TRBV29-1 and J usage is TRBJ1-1; a possible D gene is TRBD1 (5 bases). Trimming removed 5 bases from V and 0 bases from J, with 13 bases in between. The CDR3 is 14 amino acids. Germline lookup yields CDR1 SQVTM and CDR2 ANQGSEA. This CDR3 reads CSVKMTALNTEAFF. CDR3 sequence (DNA): TGCAGCGTTAAAATGACAGCTTTGAACACTGAAGCTTTCTTT. Filled out from reference TRBV29-1 and TRBJ1-1, the complete variable domain reads SAVISQKPSRDICQRGTSLTIQCQVDSQVTMMFWYRQQPGQSLTLIATANQGSEATYESGFVIDKFPISRPNLTFSTLTVSNMSPEDSSIYLCSVKMTALNTEAFFGQGTRLTVV.

V and J are TRBV7-2 and TRBJ2-1; no clear D. Germline V CDR1 and CDR2: SGHTA, FQGNSA. Trimming pared 2 bases from V and 3 bases from J, leaving 20 bases between. This CDR3 region has 18 residues. In DNA form, the CDR3 reads TGTGCCAGCAGCTTAAAGTCAATGGGCGGCACGTACTACAATGAGCAGTTCTTC. Amino acid sequence: CASSLKSMGGTYYNEQFF.

This clonotype occurred many times. This chain joins TRBV5-4 and TRBJ1-1; TRBD1 is a possible D gene (6 bases). Trimming left V 4 bases short and J 3 bases short, with 16 bases between. The CDR3 has 15 residues. Germline assignment: CDR1 SGHNT and CDR2 YYREEE (reference sequence). CDR3 region: CASSPRGTAYTEAFF. The CDR3 nucleotides read TGTGCCAGCAGCCCAAGGGGGACGGCCTACACTGAAGCTTTCTTT. The full variable domain, in which reference TRBV5-4 and TRBJ1-1 provide the parts outside the CDR3, is ETGVTQSPTHLIKTRGQQVTLRCSSQSGHNTVSWYQQALGQGPQFIFQYYREEENGRGNFPPRFSGLQFPNYSSELNVNALELDDSALYLCASSPRGTAYTEAFFGQGTRLTVV.

Only a few counts were recorded for this clonotype. V is TRBV4-1 and J is TRBJ1-6; 9 nucleotides agree with TRBD1. Germline V gene lookup returns CDR1 MGHRA and CDR2 YSYEKL. The V and J ends lost 3 bases and 4 bases, in that order; junction bases with no gene match: 7. This CDR3 spans 17 amino acids. The CDR3 loop reads CASSQGTGLDYNSPLHF. In nucleotides, the CDR3 is TGCGCCAGCAGCCAGGGGACAGGGCTTGATTATAATTCACCCCTCCACTTT.

This chain links TRBV6-1 with TRBJ2-3; D not resolved. Trimming cost V 2 bases and J 2 bases, with 8 bases left between them. The CDR3 totals 14 residues. Per the germline V gene, CDR1 is MNHNS and CDR2 is SASEGT. Written as DNA, the CDR3 is TGTGCCAGCAGTGAAATACTCCTCACAGATACGCAGTATTTT. It encodes CASSEILLTDTQYF.

The chain links TRBV5-4 to TRBJ2-3, with TRBD1 identical over 9 bases. The CDR3 totals 13 residues. V shed 5 bases and J 5 bases; nucleotides not matched to a gene: 3. Per germline, CDR1 SGHNT and CDR2 YYREEE (reference sequence). The CDR3 DNA sequence: TGTGCCAGCAGGGGACAGGGAGGAGATACGCAGTATTTT. Its protein product is CASRGQGGDTQYF.

This clonotype was seen many times. The V and J genes are TRBV20-1 and TRBJ1-2; 10 positions agree with TRBD1. CDR3 length: 14 amino acids. V shed 7 bases and J 4 bases; nucleotides not matched to a gene: 9. Germline lookup yields CDR1 DFQATT and CDR2 SNEGSKA (reference sequence). In DNA form, the CDR3 reads TGCAGTGTTCCCGGGACAGGGGATCTCTATGGCTACACCTTC. Amino acid sequence: CSVPGTGDLYGYTF.

This clonotype has a handful of counts. This chain joins TRBV20-1 and TRBJ1-5, with a weak D call TRBD1 (5 bases). The CDR3 contains 12 residues. CDR1 is DFQATT and CDR2 is SNEGSKA in the germline V gene (reference sequence). V was shortened by 8 bases and J by 3 bases, with 11 bases between the two germline ends. CDR3 amino acids: CSLGHVNQPQHF. CDR3 sequence (DNA): TGCAGTCTTGGACATGTCAATCAGCCCCAGCATTTT.

The chain joins TRBV20-1 to TRBJ1-4, with a possible D match to TRBD1 (6 bases). CDR3 length: 15 residues. Germline CDR1 is DFQATT and CDR2 is SNEGSKA (reference sequence). The ends were cut back, 0 bases at V and 3 bases at J, with 11 bases in the middle. The CDR3 DNA reads TGCAGTGCTAGAGATAGGGGGGCGGCTAATGAAAAACTGTTTTTT. Amino acids: CSARDRGAANEKLFF.

This chain links TRBV19 with TRBJ2-2; 9 nucleotides line up with TRBD1. CDR1 and CDR2 (germline): LNHDA, SQIVND (reference sequence). The CDR3 consists of 17 residues. Germline trimming cut 8 bases from V and 4 bases from J; bases unmatched to any gene: 14. CDR3 protein: CASSPLPGQGGTGELFF. The DNA of the CDR3 is TGTGCCAGTTCCCCTCTTCCGGGACAGGGAGGCACCGGGGAGCTGTTTTTT.

CDR3 loop: CATTYADGAEAFF. In DNA, the CDR3 is TGTGCCACCACCTACGCGGACGGCGCTGAAGCTTTCTTT. The rearrangement uses TRBV15 and TRBJ1-1; D call uncertain. This CDR3 has 13 residues. Trimming removed 7 bases from V and 6 bases from J, with 15 bases in between. Germline V CDR1 and CDR2: LNHNV, YYDKDF (reference sequence).